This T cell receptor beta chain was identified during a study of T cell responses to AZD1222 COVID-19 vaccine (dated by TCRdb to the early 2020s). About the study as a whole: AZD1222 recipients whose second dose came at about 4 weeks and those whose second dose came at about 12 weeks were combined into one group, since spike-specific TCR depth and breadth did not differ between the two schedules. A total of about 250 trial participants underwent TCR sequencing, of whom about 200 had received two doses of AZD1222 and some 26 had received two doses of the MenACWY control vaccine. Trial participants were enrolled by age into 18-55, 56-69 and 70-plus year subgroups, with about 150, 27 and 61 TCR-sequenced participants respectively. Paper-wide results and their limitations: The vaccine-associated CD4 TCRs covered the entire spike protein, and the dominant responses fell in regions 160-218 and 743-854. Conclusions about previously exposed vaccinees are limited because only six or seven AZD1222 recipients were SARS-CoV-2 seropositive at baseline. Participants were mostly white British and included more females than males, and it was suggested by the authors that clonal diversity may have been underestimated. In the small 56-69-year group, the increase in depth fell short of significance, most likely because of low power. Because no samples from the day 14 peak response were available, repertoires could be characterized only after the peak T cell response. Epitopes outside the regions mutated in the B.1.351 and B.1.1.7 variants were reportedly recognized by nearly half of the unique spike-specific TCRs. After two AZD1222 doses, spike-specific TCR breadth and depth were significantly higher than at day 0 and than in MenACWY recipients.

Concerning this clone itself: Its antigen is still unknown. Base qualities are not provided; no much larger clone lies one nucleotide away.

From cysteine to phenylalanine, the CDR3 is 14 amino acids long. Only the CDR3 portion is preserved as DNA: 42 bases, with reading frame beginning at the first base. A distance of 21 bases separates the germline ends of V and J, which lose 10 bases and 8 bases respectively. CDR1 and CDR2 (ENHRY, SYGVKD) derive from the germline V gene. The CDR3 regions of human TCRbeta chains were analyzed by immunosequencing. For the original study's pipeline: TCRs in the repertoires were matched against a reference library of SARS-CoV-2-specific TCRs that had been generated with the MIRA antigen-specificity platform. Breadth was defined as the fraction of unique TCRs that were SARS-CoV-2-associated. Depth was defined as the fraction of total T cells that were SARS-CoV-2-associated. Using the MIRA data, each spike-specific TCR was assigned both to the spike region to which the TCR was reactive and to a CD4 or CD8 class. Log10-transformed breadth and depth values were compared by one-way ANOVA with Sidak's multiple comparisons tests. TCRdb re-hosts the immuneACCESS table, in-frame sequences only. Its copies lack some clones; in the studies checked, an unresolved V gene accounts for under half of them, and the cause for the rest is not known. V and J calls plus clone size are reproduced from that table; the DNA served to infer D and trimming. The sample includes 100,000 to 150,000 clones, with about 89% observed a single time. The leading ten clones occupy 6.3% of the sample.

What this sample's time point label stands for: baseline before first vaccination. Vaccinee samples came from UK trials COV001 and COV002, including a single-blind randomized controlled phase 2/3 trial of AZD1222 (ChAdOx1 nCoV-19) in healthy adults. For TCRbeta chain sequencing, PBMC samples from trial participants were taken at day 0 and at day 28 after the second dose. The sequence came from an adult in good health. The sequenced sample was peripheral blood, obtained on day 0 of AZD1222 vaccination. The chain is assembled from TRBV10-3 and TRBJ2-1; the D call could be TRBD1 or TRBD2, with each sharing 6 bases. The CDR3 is CATTRGPARDEQFF. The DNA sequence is TGTGCCACCACCCGGGGGCCCGCCAGGGATGAGCAGTTCTTC.